The 29 T cell receptor beta chains in this list originate from one sample, sequenced in a study of regulatory T cells in long-lasting Graves disease. CDR3 regions were amplified by Arm-PCR using iRepertoire HTBI primers to build TCR beta libraries. From the multiplex PCR reads, TCRdb called clonotypes with MiXCR, one entry per CDR3 protein. This sample carries approximately 690,000 distinct CDR3 sequences, approximately 31% of them seen once, and the ten largest clones take about 42%. Time point reported: persistent/refractory GD, antithyroid drugs over 5 years with positive TRAb. PBMC RNA was the source of the TCR library. The sequencing used peripheral blood mononuclear cells (PBMCs), collected when the disease was refractory, from a patient treated with antithyroid drugs. All receptors come from a female donor with Graves disease.

The chain has TRBV12-3 or TRBV12-4 and TRBJ2-6; 8 bases align to TRBD2. V trimming: 2 bases; J trimming: 4 bases; junction bases outside the gene matches: 13. The CDR3 has 19 amino acids. CDR3 sequence reads: CASSLYGLAELAGANVLTF. The CDR3 region has the DNA TGTGCCAGCAGTTTATACGGACTAGCAGAATTAGCCGGGGCCAACGTCCTGACTTTC.

This clonotype was seen more than once but under ten times. The chain carries TRBV18 and TRBJ1-6, with no clear D. CDR3 size: 14 residues. In germline, CDR1 is KGHSH, CDR2 LQKENI. The ends were cut back, 3 bases at V and 7 bases at J, with 10 bases in the middle. CDR3: CASSPDGLNSPLHF. The CDR3 nucleotides read TGTGCCAGCTCACCGGACGGACTAAATTCACCCCTCCACTTT.

In its sample, this clonotype was seen many times. This chain links TRBV6-1 with TRBJ1-1; a weak D match, TRBD1 (5 bases). Germline V lookup: CDR1 MNHNS, CDR2 SASEGT. With 8 bases removed from V and 8 bases from J, the gap between germline ends came to 9 bases. CDR3 length equals 10 residues. The CDR3 spells CASGGSEAFF. The CDR3 coding sequence is TGTGCCAGCGGGGGATCCGAAGCTTTCTTT.

The chain links TRBV15 to TRBJ2-1; D gene unclear. The V end was cut by 6 bases, the J end by 4 bases, with 7 bases between. Germline V CDR1 and CDR2: LNHNV, YYDKDF (reference sequence). This CDR3 is 12 amino acids long. CDR3 in amino acids: CATRTVYNEQFF. CDR3 DNA: TGTGCCACCAGGACGGTATACAATGAGCAGTTCTTC.

This clonotype was detected a few times. The CDR3 loop is CASSLGRGLAYEQYF. The CDR3, as DNA: TGTGCCAGCAGTTTAGGCCGGGGACTAGCATACGAGCAGTACTTC. The chain employs TRBV12-3 or TRBV12-4 and TRBJ2-7; 9 nucleotides agree with TRBD2. With 1 base clipped from V and 4 bases from J, the junction kept 5 bases outside the gene matches. The CDR3 runs to 15 residues.

The rearrangement uses TRBV13 and TRBJ2-7; TRBD1 aligns across 10 bases. V dropped 2 bases and J dropped 5; count of bases not matched to a gene: 6. Germline V gives CDR1 PRHDT, CDR2 FYEKMQ (reference sequence). The CDR3 length is 15 residues. This CDR3 reads CASSLLGDRGNEQYF. CDR3 bases: TGTGCCAGCAGCTTATTGGGGGACAGGGGAAACGAGCAGTACTTC.

This clonotype was observed many times. V gene TRBV28 combines with J gene TRBJ1-5, with 8 bases identical to TRBD1. Germline V gene lookup returns CDR1 MDHEN and CDR2 SYDVKM. CDR3 size: 15 residues. The V gene end was trimmed by 6 bases and the J gene end by 1 base; junction bases not matched to a gene: 5. This chain's CDR3 is CASRQQGGSNQPQHF. CDR3 DNA: TGTGCCAGCAGGCAACAGGGGGGAAGCAATCAGCCCCAGCATTTT.

V is TRBV5-1 and J is TRBJ1-6; TRBD1 is a possible D gene (6 bases). Trimming shortened V by 1 base and J by 4 bases, and 12 bases separated the two germline ends. CDR1 and CDR2 from the germline V gene are SGHRS and YFSETQ. The CDR3 consists of 16 residues. The CDR3 loop is CASSLWGRGYNSPLHF. In DNA, the CDR3 is TGCGCCAGCAGCTTGTGGGGCAGGGGATATAATTCACCCCTCCACTTT.

This clonotype appeared a few times. In DNA, the CDR3 is TGTGCCAGCAGCGTAGTCGGCAGAAATTCACCCCTCCACTTT. This codes for CASSVVGRNSPLHF. V usage is TRBV6-2 or TRBV6-3 and J usage is TRBJ1-6; D remains unclear. Trimming pared 6 bases from V and 7 bases from J, leaving 13 bases between. This CDR3 is built from 14 residues. The germline V gene has CDR1 MNHEY and CDR2 SVGEGT.

V gene TRBV7-9 combines with J gene TRBJ2-7, with 12 bases aligning to TRBD2. The germline V gene encodes CDR1 SEHNR and CDR2 FQNEAQ (reference sequence). Trimming at V came to 5 bases and at J to 4 bases, leaving 3 bases not matched to a gene. CDR3 length equals 14 residues. The CDR3 here is CASSRTSGKYEQYF. CDR3 DNA: TGTGCCAGCAGCCGGACTAGCGGGAAGTACGAGCAGTACTTC.

The rearrangement links TRBV20-1 to TRBJ2-5, with D possibly called TRBD1 or TRBD2 (7 bases each). Per the germline V gene, CDR1 is DFQATT and CDR2 is SNEGSKA (reference sequence). The CDR3 consists of 12 residues. Trimming took off 6 bases at V and 5 bases at J, with 13 bases between the two ends. The CDR3 DNA is TGCAGTGCCACAGGGGAGGGGGAGACCCAGTACTTC. Translating it yields CSATGEGETQYF.

The rearrangement joins TRBV20-1 to TRBJ1-2; D perhaps matches TRBD1 (5 bases). This CDR3 is 12 amino acids long. Germline CDR1 DFQATT, CDR2 SNEGSKA (reference sequence). The V end was cut by 6 bases, the J end by 1 base, with 9 bases between. For the CDR3, the DNA is TGCAGTGCCATGGGGCTTAACTATGGCTACACCTTC. Amino acid sequence: CSAMGLNYGYTF.

The table lists this clonotype with many counts. The chain employs TRBV19 and TRBJ1-2, with TRBD1 matching over 8 bases. Germline CDR1 LNHDA, CDR2 SQIVND (reference sequence). Trimming took 9 bases from V and 0 from J; bases not matched to a gene: 6. This CDR3 is built from 14 residues. The CDR3 is CASRGTGTNYGYTF. CDR3 DNA sequence: TGTGCCAGCAGGGGGACAGGAACTAACTATGGCTACACCTTC.

The chain links TRBV2 to TRBJ2-3, with 7 bases aligning to TRBD1. In germline, CDR1 is SNHLY, CDR2 FYNNEI. Trimming cost V 3 bases and J 2 bases; bases outside gene matches: 8. This CDR3 comprises 16 residues. For the CDR3, the DNA is TGTGCCAGCAGTGAGGGACAGATGGGGTACACAGATACGCAGTATTTT. It translates to CASSEGQMGYTDTQYF.

This clonotype was seen a handful of times. This sequence joins TRBV19 and TRBJ1-6, with 10 bases identical to TRBD1. CDR1 LNHDA and CDR2 SQIVND come from the germline V gene (reference sequence). Germline trimming cut 6 bases from V and 8 bases from J; bases unmatched to any gene: 4. The CDR3 is 14 residues long. The CDR3 reads CASRTGTGDSPLHF. CDR3 bases: TGTGCCAGTAGGACCGGGACAGGGGATTCACCCCTCCACTTT.

Worth noting for this clonotype: Germline is not matched at one junction end, which may reflect a read error. The chain employs TRBV5-6 and TRBJ1-1; D gene ambiguous. The CDR3 loop spans 13 amino acids. Germline CDR1 is SGHDT and CDR2 is YYEEEE. CDR3 DNA: TGTGCCAGCGGCTTGCCGGGGTACACTGAAGCTTTCTTT. This codes for CASGLPGYTEAFF. The full variable domain, in which reference TRBV5-6 and TRBJ1-1 provide the parts outside the CDR3, is DAGVTQSPTHLIKTRGQQVTLRCSPKSGHDTVSWYQQALGQGPQFIFQYYEEEERQRGNFPDRFSGHQFPNYSSELNVNALLLGDSALYLCASGLPGYTEAFFGQGTRLTVV.

This clonotype was counted many times. The chain uses TRBV2 and TRBJ1-2; the D gene is possibly TRBD1 (5 bases). CDR1 is SNHLY and CDR2 is FYNNEI in the germline V gene. The CDR3 length is 13 residues. V dropped 4 bases and J dropped 6 bases, with 12 bases sitting between them. The CDR3 reads CASSGSRDHGYTF. The CDR3 region has the DNA TGTGCCAGCAGTGGGTCCAGGGACCATGGCTACACCTTC.

This clonotype was picked up many times. The chain combines TRBV28 with TRBJ1-2, with a weak D call TRBD1 (5 bases). The CDR3 sequence is 13 residues long. CDR1 and CDR2 (germline): MDHEN, SYDVKM. V was clipped by 2 bases and J by 8 bases, with 12 bases between them. CDR3 in amino acids: CASSLVAGTGYTF. The CDR3 nucleotides are TGTGCCAGCAGTTTAGTCGCCGGGACGGGCTACACCTTC.

This clonotype was seen more than once but under ten times. The chain recombines TRBV29-1 with TRBJ1-2; TRBD1 might be the D (6 bases). The CDR3 has 18 residues. The V and J ends lost 0 bases and 0 bases respectively, with 20 bases between them. Germline V CDR1 and CDR2: SQVTM, ANQGSEA. This CDR3 is CSVEDSSQGGITNYGYTF. The CDR3 DNA sequence: TGCAGCGTTGAAGATTCGTCACAGGGCGGAATTACTAACTATGGCTACACCTTC.

This clonotype has more than one count but fewer than ten. The chain joins TRBV12-3 or TRBV12-4 to TRBJ2-7; D not certain. V shed 0 bases and J shed 3 bases, with 9 bases lying between them. The CDR3 is 14 residues long. The CDR3 protein is CASSLAGPSYEQYF. Here the CDR3 DNA reads TGTGCCAGCAGTTTAGCAGGCCCCAGCTACGAGCAGTACTTC.

This clonotype was detected ten times or more. This sequence joins TRBV2 and TRBJ2-5; D possibly corresponds to TRBD2 (5 bases). The CDR3 has 10 residues. Deletions cut 5 bases from V and 11 bases from J, with 9 bases between. Germline loops: CDR1 SNHLY, CDR2 FYNNEI. CDR3 nucleotide sequence: TGTGCCAGCAGTACTAGTAGTCAGTACTTC. Translated, it gives CASSTSSQYF. The variable domain in full, completed from reference TRBV2 and TRBJ2-5, reads EPEVTQTPSHQVTQMGQEVILRCVPISNHLYFYWYRQILGQKVEFLVSFYNNEISEKSEIFDDQFSVERPDGSNFTLKIRSTKLEDSAMYFCASSTSSQYFGPGTRLLVL.

This chain links TRBV7-9 with TRBJ1-2; 8 nucleotides align to TRBD1. The germline gives CDR1 SEHNR, CDR2 FQNEAQ (reference sequence). This CDR3 is 16 amino acids long. The V gene end was trimmed by 5 bases and the J gene end by 4 bases; junction bases not matched to a gene: 12. CDR3 bases: TGTGCCAGCAGCGGGGACAGGTCTCGCACATTCTATGGCTACACCTTC. Protein: CASSGDRSRTFYGYTF.

The chain employs TRBV9 and TRBJ2-5, with D possibly being TRBD2 (6 bases). Per the germline V gene, CDR1 is SGDLS and CDR2 is YYNGEE. The CDR3 sequence is 15 residues long. V lost 4 bases, J lost 4 bases, and 17 bases lay in between. The CDR3 DNA follows: TGTGCCAGCAGCACCCGGGACTCCCGCCGAGAGACCCAGTACTTC. Encoded protein: CASSTRDSRRETQYF.

The chain is built from TRBV15 and TRBJ2-7; D possibly uses TRBD1 or TRBD2 (5 bases each). From germline, CDR1 is LNHNV and CDR2 YYDKDF (reference sequence). There are 15 residues in the CDR3. The ends were cut back, 2 bases at V and 7 bases at J, with 18 bases in the middle. Written as DNA, the CDR3 is TGTGCCACCAGCAGAAGGGACGGGTCTGGGCGGGAGCAGTACTTC. Translating gives CATSRRDGSGREQYF.

J is TRBJ2-7 and V is TRBV20-1; 10 bases agree with TRBD2. Germline V lookup: CDR1 DFQATT, CDR2 SNEGSKA (reference sequence). The CDR3 loop spans 14 amino acids. After removal of 4 bases from V and 5 bases from J, the junction contained 8 bases not matched to a gene. This CDR3 is CSATLGLAGDEQYF. The CDR3 DNA is TGCAGTGCTACCCTCGGGCTAGCGGGAGACGAGCAGTACTTC.

Ten or more counts support this clonotype. The junction and the germline gene differ at one end; a read error may be behind it. The chain carries TRBV2 and TRBJ2-7; D is unresolved. The V gene's germline CDR1 is SNHLY and CDR2 FYNNEI. CDR3 length: 14 amino acids. The CDR3 loop reads CASSEDGSSYEQYF. The CDR3, as DNA: TGCGCCAGCAGTGAGGACGGTAGCTCCTACGAGCAGTACTTC.

The chain employs TRBV5-4 and TRBJ2-7; D assignment may be TRBD1 or TRBD2 (5 bases each). Looked up from germline, CDR1 is SGHNT and CDR2 is YYREEE (reference sequence). V lost 4 bases and J lost 2, with 13 bases in between. CDR3 length: 14 residues. The CDR3 DNA reads as TGTGCCAGCAGCAGAAACCGGGACGCCTACGAGCAGTACTTC. Translated, it gives CASSRNRDAYEQYF. Full variable domain (rest looked up from reference TRBV5-4 and TRBJ2-7): ETGVTQSPTHLIKTRGQQVTLRCSSQSGHNTVSWYQQALGQGPQFIFQYYREEENGRGNFPPRFSGLQFPNYSSELNVNALELDDSALYLCASSRNRDAYEQYFGPGTRLTVT.

V is TRBV19 and J is TRBJ2-4, with 13 nucleotides matching TRBD2. The trim removed 1 base at V and 8 bases at J, leaving 2 bases unmatched. The CDR3 has 15 residues. Per germline, CDR1 LNHDA and CDR2 SQIVND (reference sequence). The CDR3 here is CASSIGGLAGYIQYF. CDR3 DNA: TGTGCCAGTAGTATAGGGGGACTAGCGGGGTACATTCAGTACTTC.

This clonotype has more than one count but fewer than ten. This chain links TRBV5-1 with TRBJ1-3, with 8 bases identical to TRBD1. In germline, CDR1 is SGHRS, CDR2 YFSETQ. The CDR3 is made up of 16 amino acids. The ends lost 4 bases at V and 4 bases at J; junction bases unmatched: 10. CDR3 in amino acids: CASSTTTGAGGNTIYF. The CDR3, as DNA: TGCGCCAGCAGCACCACGACAGGGGCGGGAGGAAACACCATATATTTT.